The rows below give T cell receptor beta chains drawn from one sample of a study of CD8+CD57+ T cells in acquired aplastic anemia. TCRdb recomputed calls from the reads with MiXCR, one row per CDR3 protein. This sample yields more than 150,000 distinct CDR3 sequences, of which roughly 50% are seen a single time; 10% to 15% belongs to the top ten. Sequences were obtained from sorted CD4+, CD8+, or CD8+CD57+ T cells (not recorded which) from PBMCs. These receptors originate from a human donor with aplastic anemia. Each CDR3 is given with its conserved first and last residue. The D gene is left open where the match is weak. Some rows mark clone size as missing; the rest say once, few, many or name a class of expanded clone.

j_call | d_call | v_call | clone_size | cdr3_nt | cdr3_aa
TRBJ2-1 | TRBD2 | TRBV20-1 | - | TGCAGTGCTAGAGCTCCCTCTAACTGGCGGGGGGCAACGTACAATGAGCAGTTCTTC | CSARAPSNWRGATYNEQFF
TRBJ1-1 | - | TRBV4-2 | - | TGTGCCAGCAGCCAAGTTCGTGGGCTTGAAGCTTTCTTT | CASSQVRGLEAFF
TRBJ2-2 | - | TRBV3-1 | few | TGTGCCAGCCTGGCGGGACCAAACACCGGGGAGCTGTTTTTT | CASLAGPNTGELFF
TRBJ1-6 | - | TRBV10-1 | few | TGCGCCAGCGGTACCCGGGACACTGGGTGTGTCCACTTT | CASGTRDTGCVHF
TRBJ1-1 | - | TRBV18 | - | TGTGCCAGCTCACCAGGGGCAGAAGAAGCTTTCTTT | CASSPGAEEAFF
TRBJ2-7 | - | TRBV6-5 | - | TGTGCCAGCAGTTACTTTGGTGAATCCTACGAGCAGTACTTC | CASSYFGESYEQYF
TRBJ2-5 | - | TRBV20-1 | many | TGCAGTGCTAGAGTGGGTGAGACCCAGTACTTC | CSARVGETQYF
TRBJ2-1 | TRBD2 | TRBV25-1 | - | TGTGCCAGCAGTTTGTTCGCGGGGGGGGCGGGGAATGAGCAGTTCTTC | CASSLFAGGAGNEQFF
TRBJ2-5 | - | TRBV9 | - | TGTGCTAAGGGACGGGTACAAGAGACCCAGTACTTC | CAKGRVQETQYF
TRBJ2-6 | - | TRBV7-9 | many | TGTGCCAGCAGCTTAACTGACTCTGGGGCCAACGTCCTGACTTTC | CASSLTDSGANVLTF
TRBJ1-3 | - | TRBV19 | - | TGTGCCAGTAGGGCCAGCTCTGGAAACACCATATATTTT | CASRASSGNTIYF
TRBJ2-7 | - | TRBV27 | - | TGTGCCAGCAGTTCGCGTGGGACCAGGGATGAGCAGTACTTC | CASSSRGTRDEQYF
TRBJ2-5 | TRBD1 | TRBV2 | - | TGTGCCAGCAGTCGAACAGGGGGTTGGGAGACCCAGTACTTC | CASSRTGGWETQYF
TRBJ2-1 | - | TRBV11-3 | few | TGTGTCAGCAGCTTAGATTCGACAACTGAGCAGTTCTTC | CVSSLDSTTEQFF
TRBJ2-1 | TRBD2 | TRBV20-1 | few | TGCAGTGCTAGCCCCATAGCGGGAGGGTTATATGAGCAGTTCTTC | CSASPIAGGLYEQFF
TRBJ2-1 | - | TRBV7-3 | - | TGTGCCAGCAAGGGGGGGCTCTGGTTGAATGAGCAGTTCTTC | CASKGGLWLNEQFF
TRBJ2-7 | TRBD2 | TRBV20-1 | many | TGCAGTGCTAGTAGGCGGGGGGGAGCAGGTTTGGGTTACGAGCAGTACTTC | CSASRRGGAGLGYEQYF
TRBJ1-1 | - | TRBV19 | - | TGTGCCAGTTCCACCAAGGGGGGAATTCCTGAAGCTTTCTTT | CASSTKGGIPEAFF
TRBJ1-6 | - | TRBV15 | - | TGTGCCACCAGCAGAGGGGTACAGGGAAGTAATTCACCCCTCCACTTT | CATSRGVQGSNSPLHF
TRBJ2-2 | - | TRBV7-9 | - | TGTGCCAGCAGCTTACCGGGGGTCGGGGAGCTGTTTTTT | CASSLPGVGELFF
TRBJ2-7 | TRBD1 | TRBV2 | few | TGTGCCAGCAGTGAATGGACAGGGAGACCCGAGCAGTACTTC | CASSEWTGRPEQYF
TRBJ2-1 | TRBD1 | TRBV2 | - | TGTGCCAGCAGGGCCGGACAGGGTTCCTACAATGAGCAGTTCTTC | CASRAGQGSYNEQFF
TRBJ2-5 | - | TRBV20-1 | many | TGCAGTGCTAAGTTACAAGAGACCCAGTACTTC | CSAKLQETQYF
TRBJ1-2 | - | TRBV7-9 | many | TGTGCCAGCAGCTTATCATCCGGAGTGCACTATGGCTACACCTTC | CASSLSSGVHYGYTF
TRBJ2-5 | TRBD1 | TRBV15 | many | TGTGCCACCAGCACTATTGCGACAGGGGTGGAGACCCAGTACTTC | CATSTIATGVETQYF
TRBJ2-1 | TRBD2 | TRBV9 | - | TGTGCCAGCAGCGTAGGTGGTAGCGGGAACCACAATGAGCAGTTCTTC | CASSVGGSGNHNEQFF
TRBJ2-2 | - | TRBV7-8 | - | TGTGCCAGCAGTCCCAGAAGCCGTAACGGGGAGCTGTTTTTT | CASSPRSRNGELFF
TRBJ2-3 | - | TRBV24-1 | once | TGTGCCACCGCCACAGGGAGCACAGATACGCAGTATTTT | CATATGSTDTQYF
TRBJ2-3 | - | TRBV20-1 | many | TGCAGTGCTAGAGATCTCCAGTCCACAGATACGCAGTATTTT | CSARDLQSTDTQYF
TRBJ1-3 | - | TRBV5-1 | many | TGCGCCAGCAGCTTGGGGCAGGCTGACTACTCTGGAAACACCATATATTTT | CASSLGQADYSGNTIYF
TRBJ2-3 | - | TRBV15 | - | TGTGCCACCAGCAGACTTGTCCTGCGAGATACGCAGTATTTT | CATSRLVLRDTQYF
TRBJ1-5 | - | TRBV19 | many | TGTGCCAGTAGTATTGGGTATGGTCAGCCCCAGCATTTT | CASSIGYGQPQHF
TRBJ2-2 | TRBD1 | TRBV6-1 | - | TGTGCCACTGCGGGACAGGGGAAGGGCGGGGAGCTGTTTTTT | CATAGQGKGGELFF
TRBJ1-5 | TRBD1 | TRBV10-2 | few | TGCGCCAGCAGTGAGTCCAGACAGGGGGCGGCTCAGCCCCAGCATTTT | CASSESRQGAAQPQHF
TRBJ1-1 | - | TRBV10-3 | - | TGTGCCAGCCGTCCCACGCCGGGTGGTGGAGCTTTCTTT | CASRPTPGGGAFF
TRBJ1-1 | - | TRBV24-1 | few | TGTGCCACCCGACATAGTCTGAACACTGAAGCTTTCTTT | CATRHSLNTEAFF
TRBJ1-6 | - | TRBV28 | - | TGTGCCAGCAGTTTGTTGGGGGCGGGATCACCCCTCCACTTT | CASSLLGAGSPLHF
TRBJ1-1 | - | TRBV5-5 | many | TGTGCCAGCAGCTTGTCACGGGTGAACACTGAAGCTTTCTTT | CASSLSRVNTEAFF
TRBJ2-5 | TRBD1 | TRBV9 | - | TGTGCCAGCAGCAGGAATAGGGGGCCTGGCGAGACCCAGTACTTC | CASSRNRGPGETQYF
TRBJ1-2 | - | TRBV15 | - | TGTGCCACCACCCCGGACTACATATCAGGCTACACCTTC | CATTPDYISGYTF
TRBJ2-5 | TRBD2 | TRBV5-1 | many | TGCGCCAGCAGCCCGTTGAGTAGCGGGGCAACCCAAGAGACCCAGTACTTC | CASSPLSSGATQETQYF
TRBJ1-5 | - | TRBV28 | few | TGTGCCACCCAGAGGACCAGGGGAACTAGCAATCAGCCCCAGCATTTT | CATQRTRGTSNQPQHF
TRBJ2-6 | - | TRBV6-1 | few | TGTGCCAGCATCCCCCCTCGGGGGTCCCCTGGGGCCAACGTCCTGACTTTC | CASIPPRGSPGANVLTF